The 4 T cell receptor beta chains given below trace back to one sample, sequenced in a study of shared clonotypes between healthy human individuals. Produced via immunoSEQ multiplex PCR; TCRdb's table is partial and in-frame only. The table has 2 million to 2.5 million clones, more than 90% seen once; the top ten hold more than 0.1%. The sample was naive CD4+ T cells sorted from blood. Subset defined: CD45RA+ positively selected. Receptor source: a man aged 18 to 30 in good health.

This chain joins TRBV19 and TRBJ1-5; D is perhaps TRBD1 (5 bases). V was pared by 10 bases and J by 2 bases, with 15 bases between. The CDR3 has 14 amino acids. CDR1 and CDR2 (germline): LNHDA, SQIVND (reference sequence). The CDR3 region has the DNA TGTGCCACCGAAGGGAGGGGTGGCAATCAGCCCCAGCATTTT. Translation gives CATEGRGGNQPQHF.

This chain links TRBV9 with TRBJ2-5, with 9 bases matching TRBD1. Germline lookup yields CDR1 SGDLS and CDR2 YYNGEE. The CDR3 spans 13 residues. The trim removed 2 bases at V and 7 bases at J, leaving 3 bases unmatched. The CDR3 nucleotides read TGTGCCAGCAGCGTGCAGGGACAGGGGACCCAGTACTTC. As protein: CASSVQGQGTQYF. Looking up the rest from reference TRBV9 and TRBJ2-5 gives the full variable domain: DSGVTQTPKHLITATGQRVTLRCSPRSGDLSVYWYQQSLDQGLQFLIQYYNGEERAKGNILERFSAQQFPDLHSELNLSSLELGDSALYFCASSVQGQGTQYFGPGTRLLVL.

The chain couples TRBV9 to TRBJ2-5, with D unresolved. Germline CDR1 and CDR2: SGDLS and YYNGEE. CDR3 length: 14 residues. V was shortened by 0 bases and J by 1 base, with 7 bases between the two germline ends. Written as DNA, the CDR3 is TGTGCCAGCAGCGTAGCGGGCCTCCAAGAGACCCAGTACTTC. As protein: CASSVAGLQETQYF. The full variable domain, its missing parts supplied by reference TRBV9 and TRBJ2-5, is DSGVTQTPKHLITATGQRVTLRCSPRSGDLSVYWYQQSLDQGLQFLIQYYNGEERAKGNILERFSAQQFPDLHSELNLSSLELGDSALYFCASSVAGLQETQYFGPGTRLLVL.

The chain joins TRBV11-2 to TRBJ1-1; 7 bases fit TRBD1. With V trimmed by 5 bases and J by 6 bases, 12 bases remained unmatched. The CDR3 totals 15 residues. CDR1 is SGHAT, CDR2 FQNNGV, per germline. CDR3 amino acids: CASSPRQGWVAEAFF. CDR3 bases: TGTGCCAGCAGCCCCCGACAGGGATGGGTCGCTGAAGCTTTCTTT.